This record looks at one TCR beta chain sequence and its context. Trimming took off 11 bases at V and 7 bases at J, with 21 bases between the two ends. Germline V gene lookup returns CDR1 MNHNS and CDR2 SASEGT. This CDR3 is built from 14 residues. Using a J-beta primer mix together with a sample-barcoded 5' primer, a second PCR was run for 7 to 11 cycles. One entry per CDR3 protein, called by TCRdb with MiXCR from the 5' RACE reads. The sample gives about 1.7 million distinct CDR3 sequences, over 25% of which show up once; about 7.7% is in the top ten. This sample stems from a study of blood T cells in healthy people across ages.

The chain is built from TRBV6-1 and TRBJ1-5; D may be TRBD1 (5 bases). Sequencing was carried out using blood. This receptor was taken from a woman aged 25 to 39 in good health. CDR3 sequence reads: CAGRLWGRGQPQHF. For the CDR3, the DNA is TGTGCCGGCCGCCTGTGGGGGAGAGGGCAGCCCCAGCATTTT.